One sample yielded the 5 T cell receptor beta chains listed below, sequenced in a study of blood T cell repertoires in COVID-19. Sequenced by immunoSEQ multiplex PCR; TCRdb stores in-frame clones only, minus some. The sample lists about 300,000 clones; roughly 90% were seen once. The sequencing input was PBMCs or T cells enriched from blood (not recorded which). The receptors derive from a woman aged 40 to 50 who had recovered from COVID-19.

V and J are TRBV5-6 and TRBJ2-6, with TRBD1 matching 12 bases. Trimming took 1 base from V and 0 from J; bases not matched to a gene: 5. The CDR3 is made up of 19 amino acids. Germline-derived CDR1 and CDR2 are SGHDT and YYEEEE. CDR3: CASSLLGQGARSGANVLTF. The CDR3 DNA reads TGTGCCAGCAGCTTGTTGGGACAGGGGGCCCGCTCTGGGGCCAACGTCCTGACTTTC.

The J gene is TRBJ2-1, the V gene TRBV11-3; weak D call: TRBD2 (5 bases). This CDR3 is built from 11 residues. V lost 6 bases to trimming and J lost 8 bases, with 8 bases between them. In germline, CDR1 is SGHNT, CDR2 YENEEA. For the CDR3, the DNA is TGTGCCAGCAGGGGAGAGGATGAGCAGTTCTTC. Translating it yields CASRGEDEQFF.

This clone showed up just once. This chain links TRBV3-1 (or the pseudogene TRBV3-2) with TRBJ2-1; no clear D. CDR1 and CDR2 (germline): LGHDT, YNNKEL (reference sequence). V dropped 3 bases and J dropped 0 bases, with 9 bases sitting between them. The CDR3 covers 15 residues. This CDR3 reads CASSHIKSSYNEQFF. CDR3 sequence (DNA): TGTGCCAGCAGCCATATCAAGAGCTCCTACAATGAGCAGTTCTTC.

The V call is TRBV19, the J call TRBJ1-2; no definite D call. Trimming stripped 5 bases from V and 4 bases from J, with 11 bases between. Germline V lookup: CDR1 LNHDA, CDR2 SQIVND (reference sequence). CDR3 length equals 13 residues. The chain's CDR3 is CASSPRDFYGYTF. The CDR3 region has the DNA TGTGCCAGTAGTCCCCGCGACTTCTATGGCTACACCTTC.

This clone showed up many times. The chain couples TRBV11-2 to TRBJ2-7, with TRBD1 matching over 9 bases. This CDR3 contains 15 residues. V was pared by 4 bases and J by 2 bases, with 6 bases of the junction left unmatched. Germline V gene sequence: CDR1 SGHAT, CDR2 FQNNGV. CDR3 amino acids: CASSSGTGRTYEQYF. In DNA form, the CDR3 reads TGTGCCAGCAGCTCCGGGACAGGGAGGACCTACGAGCAGTACTTC.